This record concerns one TCR beta chain sequence. Following autologous stem cell transplantation, relapse occurred in every patient, and exposure to brentuximab vedotin varied. Complete response, partial response or progressive disease constituted the best response categories observed. Some clones are missing from TCRdb's copy, which holds only in-frame ones; the method was immunoSEQ multiplex PCR. The table records 130,000 to 150,000 clones, around four fifths of them present only once. This sample was taken from a study of PD-1 blockade in classical Hodgkin lymphoma. The clonotype comes from a human donor with classical Hodgkin lymphoma. The material sequenced was peripheral blood mononuclear cells (PBMCs), taken before the second cycle of nivolumab.

The CDR3 region has the DNA TGTGCCAGCAGACCTCCGGGACAGAACACTGAAGCTTTCTTT. Its translation: CASRPPGQNTEAFF. The V gene is TRBV6-6, the J gene TRBJ1-1, with D possibly being TRBD1 (6 bases). Trimming stripped 6 bases from V and 1 base from J, with 12 bases between. The CDR3 length is 14 residues. The germline gives CDR1 MNHNY, CDR2 SVGAGI (reference sequence).